This T cell receptor beta chain was identified during a study of breast tumors, draining lymph nodes, adjacent tissues. With respect to this clonotype: The CDR3 does not end in the conserved phenylalanine or tryptophan, so this is likely a read error.

Axillary draining lymph nodes of breast cancer patients supplied the node samples. Trimming pared 2 bases from V and 8 bases from J, leaving 7 bases between. Germline values: CDR1 MNHEY, CDR2 SVGAGI. This CDR3 is 13 amino acids long. TCRdb re-analysed the multiplex PCR reads in MiXCR, keeping a single row per CDR3 protein. The data hold nearly 110,000 distinct CDR3 sequences, with less than 40% observed a single time. The chain recombines TRBV6-5 with TRBJ1-6; D not resolved. The specimen was axillary lymph node tissue. This receptor was obtained from a female donor with breast cancer. Some clones in this sample may be carry-over from other donors' samples. The CDR3 bases are TGTGCCAGCAGTTACATAGAGGATTCACCCCTCCACCTT. This codes for CASSYIEDSPLHL.